This T cell receptor beta chain was captured by sequencing in a study of regulatory T cells in long-lasting Graves disease. Study results and caveats: Relative to newly diagnosed Graves' patients, persistent ones had lower TCR diversity.

This clonotype was seen only a few times. Its specificity is not known. The time point here: persistent/refractory GD, antithyroid drugs over 5 years with positive TRAb. Preparation of the TCR library used RNA extracted from PBMCs. In building TCR beta libraries, iRepertoire HTBI primers were used together with Arm-PCR of CDR3 regions. In the study's own analysis: Analysis of the samples identified 60 to 75 TRBV and 15 or so TRBJ segments. TCRdb analysed the multiplex PCR reads with MiXCR anew, one entry per CDR3 protein. The V and J calls and clone size come from TCRdb's table, not from the authors' own analysis. The sample holds about 660,000 distinct CDR3 sequences, 30% seen once. This receptor was obtained from a female donor with Graves disease. Sequencing was performed on peripheral blood mononuclear cells (PBMCs), taken when the disease was refractory, from a patient treated with antithyroid drugs.

This CDR3 is CASSPLAQGDEKLFF. CDR3 DNA: TGTGCCAGCAGCCCCCTCGCGCAGGGGGATGAAAAACTGTTTTTT. V usage is TRBV14 and J usage is TRBJ1-4, with 7 bases that match TRBD1. Unmatched junction bases numbered 8, after V lost 4 bases and J lost 6 bases. Germline assignment: CDR1 SGHDN and CDR2 FVKESK. This CDR3 contains 15 residues.